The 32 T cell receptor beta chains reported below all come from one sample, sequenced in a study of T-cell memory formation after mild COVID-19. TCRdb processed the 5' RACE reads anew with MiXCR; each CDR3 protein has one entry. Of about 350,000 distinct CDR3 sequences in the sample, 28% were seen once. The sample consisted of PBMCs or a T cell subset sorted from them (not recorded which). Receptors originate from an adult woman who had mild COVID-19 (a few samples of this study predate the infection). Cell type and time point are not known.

CDR3 protein: CASSWQTMNTEAFF. CDR3 nucleotide sequence: TGTGCCAGTAGTTGGCAGACCATGAACACTGAAGCTTTCTTT. The J gene is TRBJ1-1, the V gene TRBV19; no firm D call. Germline V lookup: CDR1 LNHDA, CDR2 SQIVND (reference sequence). The CDR3 has 14 residues. With 5 bases removed from V and 0 bases from J, the gap between germline ends came to 10 bases.

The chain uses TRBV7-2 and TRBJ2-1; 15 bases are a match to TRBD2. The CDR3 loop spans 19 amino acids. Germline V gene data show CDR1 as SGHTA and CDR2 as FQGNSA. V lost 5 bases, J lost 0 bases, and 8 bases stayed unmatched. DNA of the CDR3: TGTGCCAGCAGCAAGGGACTAGCGGGAGGTGGGCCCTCCTACAATGAGCAGTTCTTC. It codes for CASSKGLAGGGPSYNEQFF.

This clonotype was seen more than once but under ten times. The CDR3, as DNA: TGTGCCAGCAGTATCGGGACAGGGGACGCGGGGGGGAACACTGAAGCTTTCTTT. Its protein is CASSIGTGDAGGNTEAFF. The chain recombines TRBV6-6 with TRBJ1-1; 10 bases are shared with TRBD1. The CDR3 contains 18 residues. In germline, CDR1 is MNHNY, CDR2 SVGAGI (reference sequence). The junction had 13 bases not matched to a gene; V was cut back by 5 bases and J by 1 base.

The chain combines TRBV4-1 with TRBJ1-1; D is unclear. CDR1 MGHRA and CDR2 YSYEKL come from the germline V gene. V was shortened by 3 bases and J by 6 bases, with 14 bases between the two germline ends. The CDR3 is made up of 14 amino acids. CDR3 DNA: TGCGCCAGCAGCCAGCCCCGGCTGTTGGCTGAAGCTTTCTTT. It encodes CASSQPRLLAEAFF.

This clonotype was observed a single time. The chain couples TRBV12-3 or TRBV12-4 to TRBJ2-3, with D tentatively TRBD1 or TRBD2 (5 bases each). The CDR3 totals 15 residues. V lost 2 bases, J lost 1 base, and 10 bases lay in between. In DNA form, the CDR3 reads TGTGCCAGCAGTTTATGGGGGACGGGCACAGATACGCAGTATTTT. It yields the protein CASSLWGTGTDTQYF.

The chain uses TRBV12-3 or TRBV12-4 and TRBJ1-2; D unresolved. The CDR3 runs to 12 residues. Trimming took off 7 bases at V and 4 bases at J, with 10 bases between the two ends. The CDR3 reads CASTMGPYGYTF. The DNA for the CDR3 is TGTGCCAGCACAATGGGTCCCTATGGCTACACCTTC.

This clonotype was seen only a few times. CDR3 sequence reads: CSARVLKDEQFF. The CDR3 DNA reads TGCAGTGCTAGAGTTTTGAAGGATGAGCAGTTCTTC. The chain carries TRBV20-1 and TRBJ2-1; D uncertain. The V end was cut by 1 base, the J end by 8 bases, with 9 bases between. Germline CDR1 is DFQATT and CDR2 is SNEGSKA (reference sequence). The CDR3 loop spans 12 amino acids.

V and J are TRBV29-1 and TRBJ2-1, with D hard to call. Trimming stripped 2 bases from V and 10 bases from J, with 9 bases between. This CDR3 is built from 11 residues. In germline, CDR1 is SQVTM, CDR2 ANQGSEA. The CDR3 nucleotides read TGCAGCGTTGAACCCCCGTACGAGCAGTTCTTC. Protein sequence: CSVEPPYEQFF.

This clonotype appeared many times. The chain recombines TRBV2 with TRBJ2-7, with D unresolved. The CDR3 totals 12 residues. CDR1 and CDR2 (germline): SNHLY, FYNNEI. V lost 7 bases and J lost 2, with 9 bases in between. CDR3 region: CASKDGTYEQYF. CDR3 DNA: TGTGCCAGCAAAGACGGCACCTACGAGCAGTACTTC.

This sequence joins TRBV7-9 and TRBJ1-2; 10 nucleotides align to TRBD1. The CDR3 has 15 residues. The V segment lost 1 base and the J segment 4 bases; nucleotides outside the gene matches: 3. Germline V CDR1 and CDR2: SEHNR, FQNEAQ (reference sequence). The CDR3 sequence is CASSLGDRGFYGYTF. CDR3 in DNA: TGTGCCAGCAGCTTAGGGGACAGGGGTTTCTATGGCTACACCTTC.

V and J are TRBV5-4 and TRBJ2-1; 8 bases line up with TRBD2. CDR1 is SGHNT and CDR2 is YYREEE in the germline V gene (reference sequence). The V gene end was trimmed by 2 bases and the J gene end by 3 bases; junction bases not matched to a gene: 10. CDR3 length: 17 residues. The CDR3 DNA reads TGTGCCAGCAGCTTATTCTCCTCGAGCGGGGGCTACAATGAGCAGTTCTTC. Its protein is CASSLFSSSGGYNEQFF.

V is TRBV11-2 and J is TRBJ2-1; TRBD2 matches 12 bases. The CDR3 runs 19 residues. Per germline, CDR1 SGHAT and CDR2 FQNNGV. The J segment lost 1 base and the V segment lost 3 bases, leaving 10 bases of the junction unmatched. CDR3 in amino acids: CASSFDVLAGGLSYNEQFF. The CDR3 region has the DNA TGTGCCAGCAGCTTTGATGTGCTAGCGGGAGGGTTATCCTACAATGAGCAGTTCTTC.

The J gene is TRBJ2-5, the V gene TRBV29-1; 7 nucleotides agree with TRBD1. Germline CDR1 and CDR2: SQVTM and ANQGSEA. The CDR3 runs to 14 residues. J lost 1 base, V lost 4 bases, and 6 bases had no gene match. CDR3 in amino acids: CSVGGRQGQETQYF. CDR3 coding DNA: TGCAGCGTTGGGGGTCGACAGGGCCAAGAGACCCAGTACTTC. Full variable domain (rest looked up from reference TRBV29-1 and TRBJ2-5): SAVISQKPSRDICQRGTSLTIQCQVDSQVTMMFWYRQQPGQSLTLIATANQGSEATYESGFVIDKFPISRPNLTFSTLTVSNMSPEDSSIYLCSVGGRQGQETQYFGPGTRLLVL.

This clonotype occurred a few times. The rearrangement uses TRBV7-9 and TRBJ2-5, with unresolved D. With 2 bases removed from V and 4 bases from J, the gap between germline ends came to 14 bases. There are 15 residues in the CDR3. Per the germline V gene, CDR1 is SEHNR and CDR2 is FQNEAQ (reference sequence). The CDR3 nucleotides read TGTGCCAGCAGCTTAACCCCGGCGAGCGCAGAGACCCAGTACTTC. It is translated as CASSLTPASAETQYF. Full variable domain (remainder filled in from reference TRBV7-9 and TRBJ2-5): DTGVSQNPRHKITKRGQNVTFRCDPISEHNRLYWYRQTLGQGPEFLTYFQNEAQLEKSRLLSDRFSAERPKGSFSTLEIQRTEQGDSAMYLCASSLTPASAETQYFGPGTRLLVL.

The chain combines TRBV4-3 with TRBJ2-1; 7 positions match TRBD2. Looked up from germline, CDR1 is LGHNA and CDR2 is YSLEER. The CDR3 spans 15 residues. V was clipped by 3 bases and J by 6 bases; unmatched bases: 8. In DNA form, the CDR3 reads TGCGCCAGCAGCCATAGGCTAGCGGAGTTCAATGAGCAGTTCTTC. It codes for CASSHRLAEFNEQFF.

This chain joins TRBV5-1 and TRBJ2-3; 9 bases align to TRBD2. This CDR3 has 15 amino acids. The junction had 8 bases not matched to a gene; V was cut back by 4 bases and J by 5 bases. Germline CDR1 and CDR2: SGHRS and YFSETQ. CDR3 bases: TGCGCCAGCAGCACAGGCGGGGGGGCTGGAGATACGCAGTATTTT. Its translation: CASSTGGGAGDTQYF. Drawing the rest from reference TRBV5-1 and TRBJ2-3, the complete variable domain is KAGVTQTPRYLIKTRGQQVTLSCSPISGHRSVSWYQQTPGQGLQFLFEYFSETQRNKGNFPGRFSGRQFSNSRSEMNVSTLELGDSALYLCASSTGGGAGDTQYFGPGTRLTVL.

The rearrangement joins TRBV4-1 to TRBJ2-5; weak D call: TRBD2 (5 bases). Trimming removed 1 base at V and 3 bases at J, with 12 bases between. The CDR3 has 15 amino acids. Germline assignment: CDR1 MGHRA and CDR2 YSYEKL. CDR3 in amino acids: CASSQGRTSKETQYF. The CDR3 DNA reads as TGCGCCAGCAGCCAAGGTCGGACTTCAAAAGAGACCCAGTACTTC.

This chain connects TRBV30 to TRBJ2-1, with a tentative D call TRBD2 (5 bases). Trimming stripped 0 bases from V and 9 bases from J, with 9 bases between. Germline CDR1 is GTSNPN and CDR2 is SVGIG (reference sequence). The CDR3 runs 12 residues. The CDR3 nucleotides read TGTGCCTGGAGTGTACTAGGCCCTGAGCAGTTCTTC. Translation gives CAWSVLGPEQFF.

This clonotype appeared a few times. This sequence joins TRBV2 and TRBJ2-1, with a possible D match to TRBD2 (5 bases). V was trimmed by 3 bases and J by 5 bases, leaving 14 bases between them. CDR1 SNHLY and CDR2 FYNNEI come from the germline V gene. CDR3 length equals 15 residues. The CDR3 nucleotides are TGTGCCAGCAGTGATAGCGTCTTTGCTGACAATGAGCAGTTCTTC. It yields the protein CASSDSVFADNEQFF. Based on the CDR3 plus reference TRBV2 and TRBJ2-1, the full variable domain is EPEVTQTPSHQVTQMGQEVILRCVPISNHLYFYWYRQILGQKVEFLVSFYNNEISEKSEIFDDQFSVERPDGSNFTLKIRSTKLEDSAMYFCASSDSVFADNEQFFGPGTRLTVL.

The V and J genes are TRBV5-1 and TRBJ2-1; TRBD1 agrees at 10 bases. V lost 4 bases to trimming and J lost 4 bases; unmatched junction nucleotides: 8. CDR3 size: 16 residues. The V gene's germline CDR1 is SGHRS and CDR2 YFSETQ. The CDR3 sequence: CASSPDRGSSYNEQFF. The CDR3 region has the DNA TGCGCCAGCAGCCCGGACAGGGGGTCATCGTACAATGAGCAGTTCTTC.

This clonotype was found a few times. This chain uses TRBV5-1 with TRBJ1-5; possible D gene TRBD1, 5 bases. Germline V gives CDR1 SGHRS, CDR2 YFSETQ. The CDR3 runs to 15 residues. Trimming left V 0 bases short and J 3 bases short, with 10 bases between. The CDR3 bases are TGCGCCAGCAGCTTGGACGGGGACTTCAATCAGCCCCAGCATTTT. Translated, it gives CASSLDGDFNQPQHF.

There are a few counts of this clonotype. The CDR3 is CASRTDSLNQPQHF. CDR3 DNA sequence: TGTGCCAGCAGGACGGACAGCCTCAATCAGCCCCAGCATTTT. The rearrangement uses TRBV12-3 or TRBV12-4 and TRBJ1-5; D possibly corresponds to TRBD1 (6 bases). V was trimmed by 6 bases and J by 3 bases, leaving 12 bases between them. This CDR3 has 14 residues.

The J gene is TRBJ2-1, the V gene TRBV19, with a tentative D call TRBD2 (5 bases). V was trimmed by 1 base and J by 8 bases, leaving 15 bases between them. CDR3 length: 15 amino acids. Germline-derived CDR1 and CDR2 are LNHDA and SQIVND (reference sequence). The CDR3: CASSIGPSSGYEQFF. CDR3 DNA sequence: TGTGCCAGTAGTATAGGCCCCTCCAGCGGCTATGAGCAGTTCTTC.

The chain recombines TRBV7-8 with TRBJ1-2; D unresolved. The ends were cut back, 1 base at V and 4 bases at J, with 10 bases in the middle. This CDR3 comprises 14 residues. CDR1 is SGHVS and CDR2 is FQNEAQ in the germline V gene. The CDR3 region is CASSLVLETYGYTF. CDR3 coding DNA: TGTGCCAGCAGCTTAGTTCTGGAAACCTATGGCTACACCTTC.

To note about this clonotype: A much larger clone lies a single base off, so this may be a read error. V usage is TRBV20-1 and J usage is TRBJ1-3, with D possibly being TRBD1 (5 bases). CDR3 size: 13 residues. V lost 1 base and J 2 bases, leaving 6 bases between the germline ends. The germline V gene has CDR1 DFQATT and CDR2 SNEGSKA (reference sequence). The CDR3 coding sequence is TGCAGTGCTAGAGCAGGGACTGGAAACACCATATATTTT. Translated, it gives CSARAGTGNTIYF.

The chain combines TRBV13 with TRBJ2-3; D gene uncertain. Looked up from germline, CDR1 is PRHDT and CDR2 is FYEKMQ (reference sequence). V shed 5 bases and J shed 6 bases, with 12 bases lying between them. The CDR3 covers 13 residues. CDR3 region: CASSHLSRDTQYF. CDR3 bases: TGTGCCAGCAGCCACCTTTCGAGGGATACGCAGTATTTT.

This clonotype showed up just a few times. CDR3 sequence: CASSALAINTGELFF. The CDR3 nucleotides read TGTGCCAGCAGTGCCCTAGCGATAAACACCGGGGAGCTGTTTTTT. This chain connects TRBV2 to TRBJ2-2, with D possibly matching TRBD2 (6 bases). Trimming left V 4 bases short and J 2 bases short, with 11 bases between. This CDR3 region has 15 residues. Germline lookup yields CDR1 SNHLY and CDR2 FYNNEI.

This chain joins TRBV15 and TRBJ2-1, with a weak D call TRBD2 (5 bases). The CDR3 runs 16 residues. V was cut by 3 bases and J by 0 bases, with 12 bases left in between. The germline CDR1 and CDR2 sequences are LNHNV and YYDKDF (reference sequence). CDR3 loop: CATSRDVGVSYNEQFF. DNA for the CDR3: TGTGCCACCAGCAGGGACGTGGGAGTCTCCTACAATGAGCAGTTCTTC.

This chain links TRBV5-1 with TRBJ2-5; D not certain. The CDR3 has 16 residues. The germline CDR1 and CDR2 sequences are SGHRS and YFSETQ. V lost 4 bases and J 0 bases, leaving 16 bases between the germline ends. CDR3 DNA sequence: TGCGCCAGCAGCCCCACCGGCAGGCAGTACCAAGAGACCCAGTACTTC. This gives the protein CASSPTGRQYQETQYF.

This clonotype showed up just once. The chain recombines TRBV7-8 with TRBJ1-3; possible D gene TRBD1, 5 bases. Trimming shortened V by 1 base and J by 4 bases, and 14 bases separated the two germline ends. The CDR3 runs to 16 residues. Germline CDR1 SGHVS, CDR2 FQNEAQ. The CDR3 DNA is TGTGCCAGCAGCTTAGACAGGTCCTTAGTCGGAAACACCATATATTTT. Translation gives CASSLDRSLVGNTIYF.

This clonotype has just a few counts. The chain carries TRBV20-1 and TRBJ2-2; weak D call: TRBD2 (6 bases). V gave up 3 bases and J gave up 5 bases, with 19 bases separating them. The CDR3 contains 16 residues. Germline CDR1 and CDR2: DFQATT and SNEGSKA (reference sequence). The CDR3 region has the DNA TGCAGTGCTAGTATTAGGGGCAGAGGGAGGACCGGGGAGCTGTTTTTT. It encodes CSASIRGRGRTGELFF.

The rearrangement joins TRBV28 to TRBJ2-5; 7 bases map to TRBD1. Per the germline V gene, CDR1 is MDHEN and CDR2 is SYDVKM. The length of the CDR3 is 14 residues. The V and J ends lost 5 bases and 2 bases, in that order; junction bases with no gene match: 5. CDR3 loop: CASSPQGTQETQYF. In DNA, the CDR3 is TGTGCCAGCAGTCCACAGGGGACGCAAGAGACCCAGTACTTC.